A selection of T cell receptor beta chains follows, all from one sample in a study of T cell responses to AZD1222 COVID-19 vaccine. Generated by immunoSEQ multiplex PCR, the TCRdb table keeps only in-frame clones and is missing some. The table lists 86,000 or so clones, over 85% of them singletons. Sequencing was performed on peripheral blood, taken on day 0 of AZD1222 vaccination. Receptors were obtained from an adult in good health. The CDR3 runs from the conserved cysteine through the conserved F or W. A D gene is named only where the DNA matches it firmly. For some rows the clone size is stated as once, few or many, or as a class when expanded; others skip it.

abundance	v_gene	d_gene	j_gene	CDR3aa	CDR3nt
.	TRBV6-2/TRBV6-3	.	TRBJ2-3	CASSTVHTQYF	TGTGCCAGCAGTACAGTACACACGCAGTATTTT
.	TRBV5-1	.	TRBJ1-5	CASSLDGGRHQPQHF	TGCGCCAGCAGCTTGGATGGGGGAAGGCACCAGCCCCAGCATTTT
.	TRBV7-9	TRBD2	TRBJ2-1	CASSFRTSGRPHEQFF	TGTGCCAGCAGCTTCCGGACTAGCGGGAGACCCCATGAGCAGTTCTTC
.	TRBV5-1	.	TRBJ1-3	CASSEQGRSGNTIYF	TGCGCCAGCAGCGAACAGGGCCGCTCTGGAAACACCATATATTTT
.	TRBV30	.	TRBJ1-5	CAWSPYSNQPQHF	TGTGCCTGGAGTCCTTATAGCAATCAGCCCCAGCATTTT
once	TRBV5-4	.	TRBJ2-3	CASSEGLDTQYF	TGTGCCAGCAGCGAAGGGCTGGATACGCAGTATTTT
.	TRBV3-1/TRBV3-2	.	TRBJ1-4	CASSQITLIRQADEKLFF	TGTGCCAGCAGCCAAATAACCCTTATTAGGCAGGCGGATGAAAAACTGTTTTTT
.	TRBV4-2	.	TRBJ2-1	CASSQDMGRYNEQFF	TGTGCCAGCAGCCAAGATATGGGACGATACAATGAGCAGTTCTTC
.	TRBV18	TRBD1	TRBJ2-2	CASSPGTATGELFF	TGTGCCAGCTCACCAGGGACAGCCACCGGGGAGCTGTTTTTT
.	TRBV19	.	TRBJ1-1	CASSEDRDTEAFF	TGTGCCAGTAGCGAGGATCGAGACACTGAAGCTTTCTTT
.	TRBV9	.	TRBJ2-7	CASSVEDSAYEQYF	TGTGCCAGCAGCGTAGAAGACAGCGCCTACGAGCAGTACTTC
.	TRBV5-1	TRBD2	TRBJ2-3	CASSGGTSGSWDTQYF	TGCGCCAGCAGCGGCGGGACTAGCGGGAGTTGGGATACGCAGTATTTT
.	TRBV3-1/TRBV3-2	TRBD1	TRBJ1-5	CASSRGTGQVGQPQHF	TGTGCCAGCAGCCGAGGGACAGGGCAAGTAGGTCAGCCCCAGCATTTT
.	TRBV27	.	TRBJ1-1	CASSSFTGYTEAFF	TGTGCCAGCAGTTCCTTTACAGGGTACACTGAAGCTTTCTTT
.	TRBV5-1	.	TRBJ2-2	CASMRDANTGELFF	TGCGCCAGCATGAGAGACGCGAACACCGGGGAGCTGTTTTTT
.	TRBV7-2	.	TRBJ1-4	CASSFGQTTNEKLFF	TGTGCCAGCAGCTTCGGACAGACAACTAATGAAAAACTGTTTTTT
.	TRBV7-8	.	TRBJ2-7	CASSLQARGSYEQYF	TGTGCCAGCAGCCTCCAGGCACGGGGCTCCTACGAGCAGTACTTC
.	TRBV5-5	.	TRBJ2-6	CASSAGANVLTF	TGTGCCAGCAGTGCGGGGGCCAACGTCCTGACTTTC
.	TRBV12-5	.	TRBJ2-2	CASGLGLSTGELFF	TGTGCTAGTGGTTTAGGACTATCGACCGGGGAGCTGTTTTTT
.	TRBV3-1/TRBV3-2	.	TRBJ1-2	CASSQPGDYGYTF	TGTGCCAGCAGCCAACCGGGGGATTACGGCTACACCTTC
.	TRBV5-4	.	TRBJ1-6	CASSLVGVYNSPLHF	TGTGCCAGCAGCTTGGTGGGAGTGTATAATTCACCCCTCCACTTT
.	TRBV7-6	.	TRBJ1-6	CASSLGQRGSPLHF	TGTGCCAGCAGCTTAGGGCAACGGGGGTCACCCCTCCACTTT
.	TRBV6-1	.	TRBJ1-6	CASSDGWGKNSPLHF	TGTGCCAGCAGTGATGGGTGGGGTAAGAATTCACCCCTCCACTTT
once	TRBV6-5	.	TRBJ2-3	CASSSRNRATDTQYF	TGTGCCAGCAGTTCCCGAAACAGGGCCACAGATACGCAGTATTTT
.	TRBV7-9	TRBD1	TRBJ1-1	CASSLDRGIYSNTEAFF	TGTGCCAGCAGCTTGGACAGGGGGATTTACTCGAACACTGAAGCTTTCTTT
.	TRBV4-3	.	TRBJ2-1	CASSQLLEVEQFF	TGCGCCAGCAGCCAACTTCTGGAGGTTGAGCAGTTCTTC
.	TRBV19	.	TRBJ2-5	CASSTRRSQETQYF	TGTGCCAGTAGTACCCGACGGTCACAAGAGACCCAGTACTTC
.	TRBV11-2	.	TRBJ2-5	CASSLGRQETQYF	TGTGCCAGCAGCTTAGGTCGTCAAGAGACCCAGTACTTC
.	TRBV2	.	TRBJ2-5	CASSEDRNQETQYF	TGTGCCAGCAGTGAGGACAGAAACCAAGAGACCCAGTACTTC
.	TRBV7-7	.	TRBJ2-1	CASSGGSNEQFF	TGTGCCAGCAGCGGGGGATCTAATGAGCAGTTCTTC
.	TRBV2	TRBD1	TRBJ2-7	CASSPRGIYEQYF	TGTGCCAGCAGCCCCAGGGGGATCTACGAGCAGTACTTC
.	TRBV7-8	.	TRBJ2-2	CASSLVTGYTGELFF	TGTGCCAGCAGCTTAGTGACGGGCTACACCGGGGAGCTGTTTTTT
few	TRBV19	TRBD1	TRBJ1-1	CASSIANRGNTEAFF	TGTGCCAGTAGTATAGCGAACAGGGGCAACACTGAAGCTTTCTTT
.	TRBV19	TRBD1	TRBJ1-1	CASSIAGGDEAFF	TGTGCCAGTAGTATTGCAGGGGGCGACGAGGCTTTCTTT
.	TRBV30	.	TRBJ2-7	CAWSVGMGEQYF	TGTGCCTGGAGTGTAGGAATGGGCGAGCAGTACTTC
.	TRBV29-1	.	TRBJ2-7	CSGGQTYEQYF	TGCAGTGGGGGGCAGACCTACGAGCAGTACTTC
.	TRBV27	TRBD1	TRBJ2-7	CASSLSGDRGLYYEQYF	TGTGCCAGCAGTTTATCGGGGGACAGGGGGCTCTACTACGAGCAGTACTTC
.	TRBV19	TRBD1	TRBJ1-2	CASSTRDRLLYGYTF	TGTGCCAGTAGTACCCGGGACAGACTCCTCTATGGCTACACCTTC
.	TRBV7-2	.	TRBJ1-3	CASSLQGLNSGNTIYF	TGTGCCAGCAGCTTACAGGGGCTGAACTCTGGAAACACCATATATTTT
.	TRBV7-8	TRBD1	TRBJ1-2	CASSSGQGLEDGYTF	TGTGCCAGCAGCTCGGGACAGGGGCTTGAGGATGGCTACACCTTC
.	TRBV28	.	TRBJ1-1	CATDPFLTEAFF	TGTGCCACGGACCCCTTCCTGACTGAAGCTTTCTTT
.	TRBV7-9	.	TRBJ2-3	CASSLVVLDTQYF	TGTGCCAGCAGCTTAGTGGTTTTAGATACGCAGTATTTT
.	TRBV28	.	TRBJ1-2	CASSFSNGYTF	TGTGCCAGCAGCTTCAGTAATGGCTACACCTTC
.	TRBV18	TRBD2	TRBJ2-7	CASSTGGIPYEQYF	TGTGCCAGCTCTACGGGGGGTATCCCCTACGAGCAGTACTTC
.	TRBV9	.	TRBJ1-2	CASSAHRRREDGYTF	TGTGCCAGCAGCGCACACCGACGGAGAGAAGATGGCTACACCTTC
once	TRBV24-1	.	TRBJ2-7	CATSDLPGGGSEQYF	TGTGCCACCAGTGATTTGCCCGGAGGGGGTAGCGAGCAGTACTTC
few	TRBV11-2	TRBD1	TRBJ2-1	CASSLARTGSSEQFF	TGTGCCAGCAGCTTAGCTCGGACAGGGAGTAGTGAGCAGTTCTTC
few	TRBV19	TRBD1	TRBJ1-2	CASSIQKQGNYGYTF	TGTGCCAGTAGTATCCAGAAACAGGGGAACTATGGCTACACCTTC
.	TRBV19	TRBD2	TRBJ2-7	CASSRESGGTNEQYF	TGTGCCAGTAGTAGGGAAAGCGGGGGGACCAACGAGCAGTACTTC
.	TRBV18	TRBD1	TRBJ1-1	CASSPLGTGATKWAEAFF	TGTGCCAGCTCACCACTAGGGACAGGGGCGACCAAATGGGCTGAAGCTTTCTTT
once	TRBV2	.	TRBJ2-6	CASSTHSSGANVLTF	TGTGCCAGCAGTACCCATAGCTCTGGGGCCAACGTCCTGACTTTC
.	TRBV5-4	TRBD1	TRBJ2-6	CASSVRDRGVGANVLTF	TGTGCCAGCAGCGTGCGGGACAGGGGAGTCGGGGCCAACGTCCTGACTTTC